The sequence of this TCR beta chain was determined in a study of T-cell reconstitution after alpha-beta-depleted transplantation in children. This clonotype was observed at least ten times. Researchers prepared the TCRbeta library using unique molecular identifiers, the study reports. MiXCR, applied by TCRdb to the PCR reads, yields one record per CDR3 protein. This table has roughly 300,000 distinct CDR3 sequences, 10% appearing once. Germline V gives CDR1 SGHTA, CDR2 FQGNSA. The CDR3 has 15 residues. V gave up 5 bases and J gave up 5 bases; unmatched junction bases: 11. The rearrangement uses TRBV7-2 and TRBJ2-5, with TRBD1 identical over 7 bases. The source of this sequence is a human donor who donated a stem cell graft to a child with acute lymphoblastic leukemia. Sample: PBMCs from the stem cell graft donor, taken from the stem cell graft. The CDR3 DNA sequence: TGTGCCAGCAGCAAGACAGGGAACCAGAGGGAGACCCAGTACTTC. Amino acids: CASSKTGNQRETQYF.